This T cell receptor (beta chain) was identified during a study of T cell changes during pregnancy in multiple sclerosis. Trimming shortened V by 2 bases and J by 5 bases, and 15 bases separated the two germline ends. Germline CDR1 is MGHRA and CDR2 is YSYEKL. CDR3 size: 16 residues. Produced via immunoSEQ multiplex PCR; TCRdb's table is partial and in-frame only. Counted here are approximately 70,000 clones, roughly nine tenths occurring once; the ten biggest clones make up 1.2% to 1.5%. Sequenced here: peripheral blood, sampled in the second trimester of pregnancy. The chain is built from TRBV4-1 and TRBJ1-4; D is uncertain. This TCR came from a female donor in good health, enrolled as a control in a pregnancy study. The CDR3 region is CASSQSQGRLNEKLFF. CDR3 sequence (DNA): TGCGCCAGCAGCCAAAGTCAAGGACGACTAAATGAAAAACTGTTTTTT.